These 26 T cell receptor beta chains were all obtained from the same sample, sequenced in a study of cytotoxic CD8 clonotypes in ibrutinib-treated CLL. Measured with immunoSEQ multiplex PCR; TCRdb has only the in-frame clones, and not every one. The sample shows roughly 97,000 clones, 70% to 80% of them seen only once. The sample here was PBMCs, taken after 12 months of ibrutinib treatment. The source of these receptors is a human donor with chronic lymphocytic leukemia.

The rearrangement joins TRBV30 to TRBJ1-1; unclear D gene. The ends were cut back, 1 base at V and 3 bases at J, with 18 bases in the middle. This CDR3 comprises 16 residues. Per the germline V gene, CDR1 is GTSNPN and CDR2 is SVGIG (reference sequence). The DNA for the CDR3 is TGTGCCTGGAGTGCCGTCGTTTCGGGTTTTGACACTGAAGCTTTCTTT. This codes for CAWSAVVSGFDTEAFF.

V usage is TRBV7-3 and J usage is TRBJ2-1, with D hard to call. V lost 0 bases and J 7 bases, leaving 13 bases between the germline ends. The germline V gene has CDR1 SGHTA and CDR2 FQGTGA. The CDR3 is 15 residues long. The CDR3 protein is CASSLTPGPENEQFF. The CDR3 DNA follows: TGTGCCAGCAGCTTAACTCCCGGGCCGGAAAATGAGCAGTTCTTC.

A single count supports this clone. The chain combines TRBV7-7 with TRBJ2-7; TRBD1 matches at 10 bases. V shed 5 bases and J 4 bases; nucleotides not matched to a gene: 8. This CDR3 comprises 15 residues. Germline V lookup: CDR1 SSHAT, CDR2 FNYEAQ (reference sequence). In DNA form, the CDR3 reads TGTGCCAGCAGCCCAATTCCGGGACAGGGGTACGAGCAGTACTTC. Its protein product is CASSPIPGQGYEQYF.

The chain couples TRBV5-1 to TRBJ1-3; 7 bases map to TRBD1. In germline, CDR1 is SGHRS, CDR2 YFSETQ. This CDR3 region has 15 residues. After removal of 1 base from V and 4 bases from J, the junction contained 5 bases not matched to a gene. The CDR3, as DNA: TGCGCCAGCAGCTTGACAGGGGAGAAAGGAAACACCATATATTTT. Translated, it gives CASSLTGEKGNTIYF.

The V gene is TRBV2, the J gene TRBJ1-4, with D unclear. Germline CDR1 reads SNHLY; CDR2 reads FYNNEI. The CDR3 loop spans 15 amino acids. The germline V and J ends were trimmed by 0 bases and 3 bases, with 8 bases remaining between them. The chain's CDR3 is CASSEAEGPNEKLFF. The CDR3 DNA reads as TGTGCCAGCAGTGAAGCGGAGGGTCCTAATGAAAAACTGTTTTTT.

This clone was counted only a few times. V usage is TRBV5-8 and J usage is TRBJ2-7; D unresolved. From germline, CDR1 is SGHTS and CDR2 YDEGEE. This CDR3 spans 14 amino acids. The V and J ends lost 1 base and 2 bases respectively, with 10 bases between them. CDR3 nucleotide sequence: TGTGCCAGCAGCTTGTCCAGAAACACCTACGAGCAGTACTTC. The encoded protein is CASSLSRNTYEQYF.

The rearrangement uses TRBV27 and TRBJ2-5; TRBD2 agrees at 7 bases. The germline V gene has CDR1 MNHEY and CDR2 SMNVEV (reference sequence). The V and J ends lost 5 bases and 4 bases, in that order; junction bases with no gene match: 10. The CDR3 is made up of 15 amino acids. The CDR3 region is CASSPRGDPTETQYF. As DNA, the CDR3 is TGTGCCAGCAGTCCCCGGGGGGATCCGACAGAGACCCAGTACTTC.

This sequence joins TRBV30 and TRBJ2-7; 7 bases agree with TRBD2. CDR1 GTSNPN and CDR2 SVGIG come from the germline V gene (reference sequence). This CDR3 contains 13 residues. The CDR3 DNA sequence: TGTGCTAGGACTAGGGACCAGACCTACGAGCAGTACTTC. Translation gives CARTRDQTYEQYF. Drawing the rest from reference TRBV30 and TRBJ2-7, the complete variable domain is SQTIHQWPATLVQPVGSPLSLECTVEGTSNPNLYWYRQAAGRGLQLLFYSVGIGQISSEVPQNLSASRPQDRQFILSSKKLLLSDSGFYLCARTRDQTYEQYFGPGTRLTVT.

This clone was observed once. In DNA, the CDR3 is TGTGCCAGCAGCCAACTAGCGGGGGGAGGCGGCACCGGGGAGCTGTTTTTT. Translation gives CASSQLAGGGGTGELFF. The chain uses TRBV14 and TRBJ2-2; 11 bases agree with TRBD2. Trimming took 2 bases from V and 4 from J; bases not matched to a gene: 6. Looked up from germline, CDR1 is SGHDN and CDR2 is FVKESK. The CDR3 is 17 residues long.

The chain is built from TRBV5-4 and TRBJ2-4; no clear D. Germline V gives CDR1 SGHNT, CDR2 YYREEE (reference sequence). The V gene lost 2 bases and the J gene lost 7 bases, with 7 bases spanning the gap. The CDR3 runs to 12 residues. The DNA of the CDR3 is TGTGCCAGCAGCTTCCAGGAGAACATTCAGTACTTC. This encodes CASSFQENIQYF.

V and J are TRBV4-2 and TRBJ2-2; no clear D. The germline V gene has CDR1 LGHNA and CDR2 YNFKEQ. Between the trimmed V and J ends, which lost 10 bases and 4 bases, there was a span of 10 bases. The CDR3 spans 12 residues. The CDR3 DNA follows: TGTGCCACCTCCTGGGGCACCGGGGAGCTGTTTTTT. This translates into CATSWGTGELFF.

This clone was observed a handful of times. The gene calls are TRBV6-6 and TRBJ1-3; 9 bases match TRBD1. This CDR3 has 15 residues. Looked up from germline, CDR1 is MNHNY and CDR2 is SVGAGI (reference sequence). The junction had 9 bases not matched to a gene; V was cut back by 8 bases and J by 4 bases. Here the CDR3 reads CASGLGDRAGNTIYF. DNA of the CDR3: TGTGCCAGCGGATTGGGGGACAGGGCAGGAAACACCATATATTTT.

V gene TRBV19 combines with J gene TRBJ1-2; 8 bases map to TRBD1. The CDR3 sequence is 15 residues long. V shed 4 bases and J 5 bases; nucleotides not matched to a gene: 9. Germline values: CDR1 LNHDA, CDR2 SQIVND (reference sequence). CDR3 loop: CASSTQGAQTYGYTF. Written as DNA, the CDR3 is TGTGCCAGTAGTACGCAGGGGGCGCAGACTTATGGCTACACCTTC.

In this sample, this clone turned up a few times. J is TRBJ1-1 and V is TRBV10-2; no clear D. Trimming removed 5 bases at V and 5 bases at J, with 12 bases between. Germline lookup yields CDR1 WSHSY and CDR2 SAAADI. The CDR3 is made up of 13 amino acids. CDR3 sequence (DNA): TGCGCCAGCAGTCCTCGAACACGAACTGAAGCTTTCTTT. This gives the protein CASSPRTRTEAFF.

V is TRBV27 and J is TRBJ2-7; tentatively, D is TRBD1 or TRBD2 (8 bases each). Germline V gene sequence: CDR1 MNHEY, CDR2 SMNVEV (reference sequence). Between the trimmed V and J ends, which lost 3 bases and 3 bases, there was a span of 15 bases. The CDR3 contains 15 residues. Written as DNA, the CDR3 is TGTGCCAGCAGTTTGCGGGGGGACAGGAGCTACGAGCAGTACTTC. Amino acids: CASSLRGDRSYEQYF.

CDR3 bases: TGTGCCACCAGCCGGTTCCGACAGGGAGATTCACCCCTCCACTTT. This translates into CATSRFRQGDSPLHF. The rearrangement uses TRBV15 and TRBJ1-6; 7 nucleotides match TRBD1. CDR3 size: 15 residues. The V and J ends lost 5 bases and 8 bases, in that order; junction bases with no gene match: 9. Germline lookup yields CDR1 LNHNV and CDR2 YYDKDF (reference sequence).

CDR3 in DNA: TGTGCCAGTAGTTCGACAGGGGCGGGATCACCCCTCCACTTT. Protein sequence: CASSSTGAGSPLHF. This rearrangement joins TRBV19 to TRBJ1-6; 8 bases agree with TRBD1. The CDR3 has 14 residues. J was trimmed by 10 bases and V by 5 bases; bases with no gene match: 7. Germline-derived CDR1 and CDR2 are LNHDA and SQIVND (reference sequence).

The V and J genes are TRBV14 and TRBJ1-1; D gene unclear. The V gene lost 3 bases and the J gene lost 6 bases, with 8 bases spanning the gap. CDR3 length: 12 residues. Germline V gives CDR1 SGHDN, CDR2 FVKESK. For the CDR3, the DNA is TGTGCCAGCAGCCATATTGGCGCTGAAGCTTTCTTT. It specifies CASSHIGAEAFF.

V usage is TRBV11-3 and J usage is TRBJ2-1, with TRBD1 identical over 10 bases. The CDR3 is made up of 16 amino acids. Germline CDR1 reads SGHNT; CDR2 reads YENEEA. With 1 base clipped from V and 6 bases from J, the junction kept 6 bases outside the gene matches. CDR3 nucleotides: TGTGCCAGCAGCTTAGGAGGGACAGGGGTCATCAATGAGCAGTTCTTC. Protein product: CASSLGGTGVINEQFF.

The sample holds a few counts of this clone. This chain uses TRBV2 with TRBJ1-5; TRBD1 matches 10 bases. Losses at the gene ends were 5 bases for V and 3 bases for J; bases not matched to a gene: 4. Germline-derived CDR1 and CDR2 are SNHLY and FYNNEI. The CDR3 covers 15 residues. CDR3 residues: CASSPDRGNNQPQHF. The CDR3 coding sequence is TGTGCCAGCAGTCCGGACAGGGGGAACAATCAGCCCCAGCATTTT. Filled out from reference TRBV2 and TRBJ1-5, the complete variable domain reads EPEVTQTPSHQVTQMGQEVILRCVPISNHLYFYWYRQILGQKVEFLVSFYNNEISEKSEIFDDQFSVERPDGSNFTLKIRSTKLEDSAMYFCASSPDRGNNQPQHFGDGTRLSIL.

This clone was detected many times. The chain's CDR3 is CASSQGTTNNSPLHF. DNA of the CDR3: TGTGCCAGCAGCCAAGGGACAACCAATAATTCACCCCTCCACTTT. The chain couples TRBV7-6 to TRBJ1-6, with a tentative D call TRBD1 (6 bases). CDR3 length: 15 residues. The V end lost 5 bases, the J end lost 5 bases, and 13 bases lay between the germline ends. Germline V lookup: CDR1 SGHVS, CDR2 FNYEAQ.

This chain connects TRBV19 to TRBJ2-2; 7 bases line up with TRBD1. There are 14 residues in the CDR3. Trimming at V came to 7 bases and at J to 1 base, leaving 3 bases not matched to a gene. Germline V lookup: CDR1 LNHDA, CDR2 SQIVND (reference sequence). The CDR3 DNA sequence: TGTGCCAGTACCGGGGACAGGAACACCGGGGAGCTGTTTTTT. This sequence encodes CASTGDRNTGELFF. The variable domain in full, completed from reference TRBV19 and TRBJ2-2, reads DGGITQSPKYLFRKEGQNVTLSCEQNLNHDAMYWYRQDPGQGLRLIYYSQIVNDFQKGDIAEGYSVSREKKESFPLTVTSAQKNPTAFYLCASTGDRNTGELFFGEGSRLTVL.

The chain combines TRBV11-3 with TRBJ1-1, with D unresolved. Germline V gives CDR1 SGHNT, CDR2 YENEEA. V was pared by 1 base and J by 1 base, with 10 bases between. The CDR3 totals 15 residues. CDR3 sequence (DNA): TGTGCCAGCAGCTTAGGCCCGGGCAAGAACACTGAAGCTTTCTTT. Translated: CASSLGPGKNTEAFF. Full variable domain (outside the CDR3, taken from reference TRBV11-3 and TRBJ1-1): EAGVVQSPRYKIIEKKQPVAFWCNPISGHNTLYWYLQNLGQGPELLIRYENEEAVDDSQLPKDRFSAERLKGVDSTLKIQPAELGDSAVYLCASSLGPGKNTEAFFGQGTRLTVV.

The V gene is TRBV4-1, the J gene TRBJ2-5; TRBD2 matches at 11 bases. The V gene's germline CDR1 is MGHRA and CDR2 YSYEKL. The CDR3 spans 17 residues. Trimming removed 0 bases from V and 2 bases from J; junction bases left unmatched: 5. In nucleotides, the CDR3 is TGCGCCAGCAGCCAAGAAGTAGCGGGGGGGCGGCAAGAGACCCAGTACTTC. Protein sequence: CASSQEVAGGRQETQYF.

This clone was counted between two and nine times. This sequence joins TRBV4-1 and TRBJ2-1, with D hard to call. The CDR3 sequence is 13 residues long. CDR1 MGHRA and CDR2 YSYEKL come from the germline V gene. Trimming removed 0 bases from V and 5 bases from J, with 5 bases in between. This CDR3 reads CASSQDFNNEQFF. The CDR3 DNA follows: TGCGCCAGCAGCCAAGACTTTAACAATGAGCAGTTCTTC.

V is TRBV14 and J is TRBJ2-7; maybe TRBD2 (5 bases). The V end lost 4 bases, the J end lost 12 bases, and 19 bases lay between the germline ends. The CDR3 has 13 residues. Per the germline V gene, CDR1 is SGHDN and CDR2 is FVKESK. This CDR3 reads CASSPQGGSHPYF. CDR3 bases: TGTGCCAGCAGCCCACAAGGAGGTAGCCACCCGTACTTC.